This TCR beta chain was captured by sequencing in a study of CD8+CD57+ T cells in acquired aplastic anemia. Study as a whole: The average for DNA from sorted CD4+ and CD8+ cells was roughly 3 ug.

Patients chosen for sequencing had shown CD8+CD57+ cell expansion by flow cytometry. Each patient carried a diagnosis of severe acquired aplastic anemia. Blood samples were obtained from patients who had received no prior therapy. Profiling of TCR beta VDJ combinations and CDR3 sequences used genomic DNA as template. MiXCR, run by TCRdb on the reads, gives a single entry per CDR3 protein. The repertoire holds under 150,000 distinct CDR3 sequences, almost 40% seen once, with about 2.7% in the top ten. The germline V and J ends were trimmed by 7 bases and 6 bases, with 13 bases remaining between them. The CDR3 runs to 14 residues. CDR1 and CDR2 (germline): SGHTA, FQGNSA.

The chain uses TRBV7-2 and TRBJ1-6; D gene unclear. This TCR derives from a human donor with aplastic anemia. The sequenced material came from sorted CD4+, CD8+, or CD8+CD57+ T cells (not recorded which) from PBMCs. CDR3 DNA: TGTGCCAGCACCCTTAAAGTAGGTAATTCACCCCTCCACTTT. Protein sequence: CASTLKVGNSPLHF.